These 2 T cell receptor beta chains originate from one sample sequenced in a study of cytomegalovirus exposure and HLA in healthy donors. The PCR contained 60 Vbeta and 13 Jbeta primers. The method was immunoSEQ multiplex PCR; TCRdb's version includes in-frame clones alone and lacks a portion of them. The table records some 170,000 clones, about 80% of them present only once. Sequences were obtained from PBMCs. The receptors here all came from a man younger than 35 in good health and CMV-seropositive.

This clone has just a few counts. CDR3 nucleotides: TGTGCCAGCAGCCTCAAAAGACTAGCGGGAGGCGGGTATGCCCACGCCGGGGAGCTGTTTTTT. Amino acids: CASSLKRLAGGGYAHAGELFF. The gene calls are TRBV4-2 and TRBJ2-2; TRBD2 aligns across 13 bases. CDR1 and CDR2 from the germline V gene are LGHNA and YNFKEQ. With 4 bases clipped from V and 6 bases from J, the junction kept 20 bases outside the gene matches. This CDR3 spans 21 amino acids.

The rearrangement links TRBV11-2 to TRBJ2-1; D perhaps matches TRBD2 (6 bases). V shed 5 bases and J shed 1 base, with 12 bases lying between them. This CDR3 contains 15 residues. From germline, CDR1 is SGHAT and CDR2 FQNNGV. CDR3 bases: TGTGCCAGCAGCCCGAGGAGCGGGTCCTACAATGAGCAGTTCTTC. This gives the protein CASSPRSGSYNEQFF.